Listed here is a single T cell receptor beta chain. The antigen remains unidentified. These data are taken from a study of vaccination effects on CD4 cells after COVID-19. Study information: Prior to sequencing, the ViraFEST assay stimulated PBMC with viral peptide pools, which expanded the antigen-specific CD4+ T cells. Post-vaccination samples were obtained at early and late time points from a few convalescent patients. Study outcomes and limitations: Clones of infection and vaccine origin contracted markedly late after vaccination.

Method: immunoSEQ multiplex PCR; TCRdb's copy keeps in-frame clones and lacks some. This table holds tens of thousands of clones, about 76% found once. At the end of around 11 days of culture, CD4+ T cells were isolated. By PCR, the person was confirmed to have had SARS-CoV-2 infection between March and December 2020. Participants each got two BNT162b2 or mRNA-1273 vaccine doses. Cultures got half-medium changes with IL-2 on days 3 and 7. Germline CDR1 reads KGHSH; CDR2 reads LQKENI. The CDR3 length is 16 residues. The V gene end was trimmed by 2 bases and the J gene end by 4 bases; junction bases not matched to a gene: 6.

The clonotype comes from a human donor who had a prior SARS-CoV-2 infection. V usage is TRBV18 and J usage is TRBJ2-1; 9 bases fit TRBD2. The sample in question was CD4+ T cells from PBMCs cultured without peptide, obtained after COVID-19 vaccination. In nucleotides, the CDR3 is TGTGCCAGCTCACCAGGTGCGGGGGGGCCTTACAATGAGCAGTTCTTC. It yields the protein CASSPGAGGPYNEQFF.